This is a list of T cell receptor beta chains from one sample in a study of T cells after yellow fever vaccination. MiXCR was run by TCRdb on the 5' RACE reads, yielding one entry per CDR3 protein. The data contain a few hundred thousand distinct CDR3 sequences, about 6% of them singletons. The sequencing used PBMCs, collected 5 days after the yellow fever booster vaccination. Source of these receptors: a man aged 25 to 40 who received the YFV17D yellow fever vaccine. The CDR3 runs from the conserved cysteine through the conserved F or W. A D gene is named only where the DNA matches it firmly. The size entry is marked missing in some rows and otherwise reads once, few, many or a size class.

CASSSGVRTEAFF TGCGCCAGCAGCTCGGGTGTTCGCACTGAAGCTTTCTTT TRBV5-1 . TRBJ1-1 many
CASSWTSGAYNEQFF TGTGCCAGCAGCTGGACTAGCGGGGCCTACAATGAGCAGTTCTTC TRBV7-2 TRBD2 TRBJ2-1 many
CASSPPWDRGPEAFF TGTGCCAGCAGCCCACCGTGGGACAGGGGTCCTGAAGCTTTCTTT TRBV3-1 TRBD1 TRBJ1-1 .
CASSLGRTSGRWDIQYF TGCGCCAGCAGCTTGGGGAGGACTAGCGGGAGGTGGGACATTCAGTACTTC TRBV5-1 TRBD2 TRBJ2-4 .
CASSYRLGIGQGGQPQHF TGTGCCAGCAGTTACCGGTTGGGTATTGGACAGGGGGGTCAGCCCCAGCATTTT TRBV6-2/TRBV6-3 TRBD1 TRBJ1-5 few
CASRVLGGETSTGELFF TGTGCCAGCCGCGTCCTCGGGGGAGAGACTTCCACCGGGGAGCTGTTTTTT TRBV7-2 . TRBJ2-2 few
CASSRGQGTLEAFF TGCGCCAGCAGCAGGGGACAGGGCACCCTAGAAGCTTTCTTT TRBV5-1 TRBD1 TRBJ1-1 few
CASGPLDGNEQFF TGTGCCAGCGGCCCCCTAGACGGCAATGAGCAGTTCTTC TRBV7-9 . TRBJ2-1 many
CASTPPPRAGEQFF TGTGCCAGTACCCCTCCCCCCCGGGCAGGTGAGCAGTTCTTC TRBV19 . TRBJ2-1 .
CSVSMTGANTGELFF TGCAGCGTTAGTATGACGGGCGCGAACACCGGGGAGCTGTTTTTT TRBV29-1 . TRBJ2-2 .
CASSQRTGRSNTGELFF TGTGCCAGCAGCCAGAGGACTGGACGTTCGAACACCGGGGAGCTGTTTTTT TRBV14 . TRBJ2-2 many
CASSPTGDSYNEQFF TGTGCCAGCAGCCCCACAGGGGACTCCTACAATGAGCAGTTCTTC TRBV7-2 TRBD1 TRBJ2-1 .
CSASTGDLQETQYF TGCAGTGCTAGTACCGGGGACCTCCAAGAGACCCAGTACTTC TRBV20-1 . TRBJ2-5 few
CASTGTSGYDTDTQYF TGTGCCAGTACCGGGACTAGCGGATACGACACAGATACGCAGTATTTT TRBV2 TRBD2 TRBJ2-3 few
CAISGHRDAETQYF TGTGCCATCAGTGGTCACAGGGATGCAGAGACCCAGTACTTC TRBV10-3 . TRBJ2-5 few
CASTRPGTGGANEQFF TGTGCCAGCACCCGACCGGGGACAGGGGGCGCAAATGAGCAGTTCTTC TRBV11-2 TRBD1 TRBJ2-1 many
CASSLQGRETQYF TGTGCCAGCAGTTTACAGGGGCGAGAGACCCAGTACTTC TRBV12-3/TRBV12-4 . TRBJ2-5 many
CASSVTPTGRTEAFF TGTGCCAGCAGTGTCACCCCGACAGGGAGGACTGAAGCTTTCTTT TRBV27 TRBD1 TRBJ1-1 few
CASSAFRVLNEKLFF TGTGCCAGCAGTGCTTTTCGGGTCCTTAATGAAAAACTGTTTTTT TRBV2 . TRBJ1-4 many
CASSGQGAMLGYTF TGTGCCAGCAGCGGACAGGGGGCAATGTTAGGCTACACCTTC TRBV7-2 TRBD1 TRBJ1-2 many
CASSEGQSSYEQYF TGTGCCAGCAGTGAAGGACAGAGCTCCTACGAGCAGTACTTC TRBV25-1 . TRBJ2-7 many
CASSLDGLSWANYGYTF TGCGCCAGCAGCTTGGACGGCCTATCGTGGGCTAACTATGGCTACACCTTC TRBV5-1 . TRBJ1-2 .